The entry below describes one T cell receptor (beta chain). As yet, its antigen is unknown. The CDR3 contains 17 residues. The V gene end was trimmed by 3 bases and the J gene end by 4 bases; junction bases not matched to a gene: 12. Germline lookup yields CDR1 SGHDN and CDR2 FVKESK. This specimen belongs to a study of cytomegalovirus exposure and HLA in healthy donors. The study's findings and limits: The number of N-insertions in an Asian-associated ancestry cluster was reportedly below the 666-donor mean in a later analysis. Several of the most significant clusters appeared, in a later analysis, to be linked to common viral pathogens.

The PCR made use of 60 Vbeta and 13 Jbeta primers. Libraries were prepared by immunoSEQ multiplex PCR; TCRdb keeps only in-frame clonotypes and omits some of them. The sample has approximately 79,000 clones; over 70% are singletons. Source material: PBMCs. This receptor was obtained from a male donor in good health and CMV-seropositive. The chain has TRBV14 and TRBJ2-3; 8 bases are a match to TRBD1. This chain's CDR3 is CASSHLLTGADADTQYF. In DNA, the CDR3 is TGTGCCAGCAGCCACCTCCTGACAGGGGCGGACGCAGATACGCAGTATTTT. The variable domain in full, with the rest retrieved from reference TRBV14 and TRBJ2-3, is EAGVTQFPSHSVIEKGQTVTLRCDPISGHDNLYWYRRVMGKEIKFLLHFVKESKQDESGMPNNRFLAERTGGTYSTLKVQPAELEDSGVYFCASSHLLTGADADTQYFGPGTRLTVL.